Listed below are T cell receptor beta chains from one sample, sequenced in a study of cytotoxic CD8 clonotypes in ibrutinib-treated CLL. Method: immunoSEQ multiplex PCR; TCRdb's copy keeps in-frame clones and lacks some. The sample consists of more than 300,000 clones, just under 80% of them appearing once. The starting material was PBMCs, obtained before ibrutinib treatment. The source is a human donor with chronic lymphocytic leukemia. Both conserved end residues are part of each CDR3. Fields, in order: V gene, J gene, D gene, CDR3 length, clone size, CDR3 protein, CDR3 DNA. A D gene is named only where the DNA matches it firmly. The size field is filled for only some rows; it gives once, few, many or a size class.

V gene: TRBV7-8
J gene: TRBJ2-2
D gene: NA
CDR3 length: 15
clone size: NA
CDR3 protein: CASSLRVGSTGELFF
CDR3 DNA: TGTGCCAGCAGCCTCCGAGTAGGGAGCACCGGGGAGCTGTTTTTT

V gene: TRBV30
J gene: TRBJ1-2
D gene: NA
CDR3 length: 16
clone size: few
CDR3 protein: CACLLVSDRENYGYTF
CDR3 DNA: TGTGCCTGCCTCCTGGTCTCGGACCGAGAAAACTATGGCTACACCTTC

V gene: TRBV6-5
J gene: TRBJ1-1
D gene: NA
CDR3 length: 16
clone size: NA
CDR3 protein: CASSYRGVGMNTEAFF
CDR3 DNA: TGTGCCAGCAGTTACCGGGGGGTGGGTATGAACACTGAAGCTTTCTTT

V gene: TRBV10-3
J gene: TRBJ2-3
D gene: TRBD2
CDR3 length: 15
clone size: NA
CDR3 protein: CAISGAGGRTDTQYF
CDR3 DNA: TGTGCCATCTCTGGAGCGGGAGGGAGGACAGATACGCAGTATTTT

V gene: TRBV18
J gene: TRBJ2-3
D gene: NA
CDR3 length: 12
clone size: NA
CDR3 protein: CASSPGTDTQYF
CDR3 DNA: TGTGCCAGCTCACCGGGCACAGATACGCAGTATTTT

V gene: TRBV4-2
J gene: TRBJ2-7
D gene: TRBD2
CDR3 length: 16
clone size: NA
CDR3 protein: CASSLGLAGGNYEQYF
CDR3 DNA: TGTGCCAGCAGCTTGGGACTAGCGGGAGGTAACTACGAGCAGTACTTC

V gene: TRBV6-1
J gene: TRBJ1-3
D gene: NA
CDR3 length: 16
clone size: NA
CDR3 protein: CASSDYVESSGNTIYF
CDR3 DNA: TGTGCCAGCAGTGACTACGTCGAAAGCTCTGGAAACACCATATATTTT

V gene: TRBV6-5
J gene: TRBJ1-2
D gene: NA
CDR3 length: 15
clone size: NA
CDR3 protein: CASSGGADREGGYTF
CDR3 DNA: TGTGCCAGCAGTGGCGGGGCAGATCGAGAAGGGGGCTACACCTTC

V gene: TRBV28
J gene: TRBJ2-7
D gene: TRBD2
CDR3 length: 15
clone size: NA
CDR3 protein: CASGTLAGVVYEQYF
CDR3 DNA: TGTGCCAGCGGAACTTTAGCGGGAGTAGTCTACGAGCAGTACTTC

V gene: TRBV4-2
J gene: TRBJ1-3
D gene: NA
CDR3 length: 17
clone size: NA
CDR3 protein: CASSPTVGANSGNTIYF
CDR3 DNA: TGTGCCAGCAGCCCGACCGTGGGGGCAAACTCTGGAAACACCATATATTTT

V gene: TRBV5-4
J gene: TRBJ1-5
D gene: NA
CDR3 length: 15
clone size: medium-sized
CDR3 protein: CASSSRSRGNQPQHF
CDR3 DNA: TGTGCCAGCAGCTCCCGTTCTCGGGGCAATCAGCCCCAGCATTTT

V gene: TRBV14
J gene: TRBJ1-3
D gene: NA
CDR3 length: 14
clone size: NA
CDR3 protein: CASSHSGGGNTIYF
CDR3 DNA: TGTGCCAGCAGCCATTCAGGTGGTGGAAACACCATATATTTT

V gene: TRBV7-3
J gene: TRBJ1-2
D gene: TRBD1
CDR3 length: 13
clone size: few
CDR3 protein: CASSAGQGASYTF
CDR3 DNA: TGTGCCAGCAGCGCCGGACAGGGGGCGAGCTACACCTTC

V gene: TRBV28
J gene: TRBJ2-3
D gene: TRBD1
CDR3 length: 11
clone size: NA
CDR3 protein: CASGDRFAQNF
CDR3 DNA: TGTGCCAGCGGGGACAGGTTCGCTCAGAATTTT

V gene: TRBV6-5
J gene: TRBJ1-5
D gene: NA
CDR3 length: 15
clone size: few
CDR3 protein: CASSYSSGRNQPQHF
CDR3 DNA: TGTGCCAGCAGTTACTCTTCTGGTCGCAATCAGCCCCAGCATTTT

V gene: TRBV9
J gene: TRBJ2-2
D gene: NA
CDR3 length: 14
clone size: few
CDR3 protein: CASSVRGNTGELFF
CDR3 DNA: TGTGCCAGCAGCGTACGAGGGAACACCGGGGAGCTGTTTTTT

V gene: TRBV7-2
J gene: TRBJ2-3
D gene: NA
CDR3 length: 14
clone size: NA
CDR3 protein: CASSLAIITDTQYF
CDR3 DNA: TGTGCCAGCAGCTTAGCCATAATCACAGATACGCAGTATTTT

V gene: TRBV28
J gene: TRBJ1-1
D gene: TRBD1
CDR3 length: 20
clone size: NA
CDR3 protein: CASRRHKGRTGSLMNTEAFF
CDR3 DNA: TGTGCCAGCAGACGCCATAAGGGCCGGACAGGTTCTCTCATGAACACTGAAGCTTTCTTT

V gene: TRBV19
J gene: TRBJ2-1
D gene: NA
CDR3 length: 15
clone size: once
CDR3 protein: CASSPEGWAYNEQFF
CDR3 DNA: TGTGCCAGTAGTCCCGAGGGTTGGGCTTACAATGAGCAGTTCTTC

V gene: TRBV10-2
J gene: TRBJ2-1
D gene: NA
CDR3 length: 12
clone size: once
CDR3 protein: CASKWEWGEQFF
CDR3 DNA: TGCGCCAGCAAATGGGAGTGGGGGGAGCAGTTCTTC

V gene: TRBV11-2
J gene: TRBJ2-7
D gene: NA
CDR3 length: 16
clone size: NA
CDR3 protein: CASSKGGAPLGGEQYF
CDR3 DNA: TGTGCCAGCAGCAAGGGTGGGGCCCCGCTTGGTGGCGAGCAGTACTTC

V gene: TRBV6-1
J gene: TRBJ1-1
D gene: NA
CDR3 length: 13
clone size: NA
CDR3 protein: CASSRFGNTEAFF
CDR3 DNA: TGTGCCAGCAGCAGGTTTGGGAACACTGAAGCTTTCTTT

V gene: TRBV14
J gene: TRBJ2-5
D gene: NA
CDR3 length: 15
clone size: once
CDR3 protein: CASSQESARMETQYF
CDR3 DNA: TGTGCCAGCAGCCAAGAATCTGCCCGGATGGAGACCCAGTACTTC

V gene: TRBV4-3
J gene: TRBJ2-3
D gene: NA
CDR3 length: 13
clone size: NA
CDR3 protein: CASSWRRADTQYF
CDR3 DNA: TGCGCCAGCAGTTGGAGGAGAGCGGATACGCAGTATTTT

V gene: TRBV15
J gene: TRBJ2-3
D gene: NA
CDR3 length: 16
clone size: NA
CDR3 protein: CATSRDFSLSTDTQYF
CDR3 DNA: TGTGCCACCAGCAGAGATTTTAGCCTGAGCACAGATACGCAGTATTTT

V gene: TRBV18
J gene: TRBJ2-2
D gene: NA
CDR3 length: 14
clone size: NA
CDR3 protein: CASSPLQGTGELFF
CDR3 DNA: TGTGCCAGCTCACCACTCCAGGGGACCGGGGAGCTGTTTTTT

V gene: TRBV11-3
J gene: TRBJ2-1
D gene: NA
CDR3 length: 14
clone size: NA
CDR3 protein: CASSLGRVWDEQFF
CDR3 DNA: TGTGCCAGCAGCTTAGGCAGGGTTTGGGATGAGCAGTTCTTC

V gene: TRBV7-2
J gene: TRBJ2-3
D gene: TRBD2
CDR3 length: 15
clone size: NA
CDR3 protein: CASSLLAGDSGTQYF
CDR3 DNA: TGTGCCAGCAGCTTACTAGCGGGAGATAGTGGTACGCAGTATTTT

V gene: TRBV9
J gene: TRBJ2-1
D gene: NA
CDR3 length: 17
clone size: NA
CDR3 protein: CASSSRTSQGHYNEQFF
CDR3 DNA: TGTGCCAGCAGCTCAAGGACCAGCCAAGGACACTACAATGAGCAGTTCTTC

V gene: TRBV28
J gene: TRBJ1-5
D gene: NA
CDR3 length: 14
clone size: NA
CDR3 protein: CASSLVSGFRPQHF
CDR3 DNA: TGTGCCAGCAGTTTAGTTAGCGGTTTTCGGCCCCAGCATTTT

V gene: TRBV25-1
J gene: TRBJ2-5
D gene: TRBD2
CDR3 length: 16
clone size: NA
CDR3 protein: CASSRGLAGGKETQYF
CDR3 DNA: TGTGCCAGCAGTAGGGGACTAGCGGGAGGAAAAGAGACCCAGTACTTC

V gene: TRBV4-3
J gene: TRBJ2-3
D gene: TRBD1
CDR3 length: 17
clone size: NA
CDR3 protein: CASSQDWGTGNTDTQYF
CDR3 DNA: TGCGCCAGCAGCCAAGATTGGGGGACAGGAAACACAGATACGCAGTATTTT

V gene: TRBV11-1
J gene: TRBJ2-5
D gene: NA
CDR3 length: 14
clone size: few
CDR3 protein: CASSVRDKRETQYF
CDR3 DNA: TGTGCCAGCAGCGTCCGGGACAAACGAGAGACCCAGTACTTC

V gene: TRBV7-9
J gene: TRBJ2-5
D gene: TRBD1
CDR3 length: 14
clone size: NA
CDR3 protein: CASSDRDRGETQYF
CDR3 DNA: TGTGCCAGCAGCGACCGGGACAGGGGCGAGACCCAGTACTTC

V gene: TRBV21-1
J gene: TRBJ2-3
D gene: NA
CDR3 length: 17
clone size: NA
CDR3 protein: CASSLHGPDRAPDTQYF
CDR3 DNA: TGTGCCAGCAGCCTGCACGGCCCGGACAGGGCCCCAGATACGCAGTATTTT

V gene: TRBV2
J gene: TRBJ1-5
D gene: NA
CDR3 length: 15
clone size: NA
CDR3 protein: CASSDEFSGYQPQHF
CDR3 DNA: TGTGCCAGCAGTGATGAGTTTTCAGGTTATCAGCCCCAGCATTTT

V gene: TRBV5-6
J gene: TRBJ2-3
D gene: TRBD1
CDR3 length: 15
clone size: NA
CDR3 protein: CASSYGTGSADTQYF
CDR3 DNA: TGTGCCAGCAGCTACGGGACAGGGAGTGCAGATACGCAGTATTTT

V gene: TRBV4-2
J gene: TRBJ2-3
D gene: TRBD1
CDR3 length: 15
clone size: NA
CDR3 protein: CASSHRTGNTDTQYF
CDR3 DNA: TGTGCCAGCAGCCACCGGACAGGAAACACAGATACGCAGTATTTT

V gene: TRBV2
J gene: TRBJ1-2
D gene: NA
CDR3 length: 13
clone size: NA
CDR3 protein: CASSELVNYGYTF
CDR3 DNA: TGTGCCAGCAGTGAACTGGTAAACTATGGCTACACCTTC

V gene: TRBV7-2
J gene: TRBJ2-5
D gene: NA
CDR3 length: 16
clone size: NA
CDR3 protein: CASSQRGLGAGETQYF
CDR3 DNA: TGTGCCAGCAGCCAAAGGGGGCTGGGGGCGGGGGAGACCCAGTACTTC

V gene: TRBV4-1
J gene: TRBJ2-1
D gene: TRBD2
CDR3 length: 15
clone size: NA
CDR3 protein: CASSGTSVSYNEQFF
CDR3 DNA: TGCGCCAGCAGCGGGACTAGCGTTTCCTACAATGAGCAGTTCTTC

V gene: TRBV27
J gene: TRBJ2-1
D gene: TRBD2
CDR3 length: 16
clone size: NA
CDR3 protein: CASSLRVAGSYNEQFF
CDR3 DNA: TGTGCCAGCAGTTTGAGGGTAGCGGGCAGCTACAATGAGCAGTTCTTC

V gene: TRBV7-9
J gene: TRBJ2-2
D gene: TRBD1
CDR3 length: 16
clone size: NA
CDR3 protein: CASSLVGQGPTGELFF
CDR3 DNA: TGTGCCAGCAGCTTAGTGGGACAGGGGCCCACCGGGGAGCTGTTTTTT

V gene: TRBV5-4
J gene: TRBJ2-5
D gene: NA
CDR3 length: 14
clone size: NA
CDR3 protein: CASSLAGGSRGQYF
CDR3 DNA: TGTGCCAGCAGCTTGGCCGGGGGCAGTCGGGGCCAGTACTTC

V gene: TRBV6-6
J gene: TRBJ2-7
D gene: NA
CDR3 length: 14
clone size: NA
CDR3 protein: CASTWGQSDYEQYF
CDR3 DNA: TGTGCCAGCACCTGGGGCCAGTCAGACTACGAGCAGTACTTC

V gene: TRBV5-1
J gene: TRBJ1-2
D gene: NA
CDR3 length: 15
clone size: NA
CDR3 protein: CASSPADGTPYGYTF
CDR3 DNA: TGCGCCAGCAGCCCGGCCGACGGGACACCATATGGCTACACCTTC

V gene: TRBV9
J gene: TRBJ2-7
D gene: NA
CDR3 length: 15
clone size: NA
CDR3 protein: CASSVAGGSSYEQYF
CDR3 DNA: TGTGCCAGCAGCGTAGCAGGTGGCAGCTCCTACGAGCAGTACTTC

V gene: TRBV28
J gene: TRBJ2-7
D gene: NA
CDR3 length: 17
clone size: NA
CDR3 protein: CASSFPNYRDSSYEQYF
CDR3 DNA: TGTGCCAGCAGTTTTCCAAACTACAGGGATAGCTCCTACGAGCAGTACTTC

V gene: TRBV9
J gene: TRBJ2-3
D gene: NA
CDR3 length: 15
clone size: few
CDR3 protein: CASSVAIWGTDTQYF
CDR3 DNA: TGTGCCAGCAGCGTAGCGATCTGGGGCACAGATACGCAGTATTTT

V gene: TRBV5-1
J gene: TRBJ1-2
D gene: NA
CDR3 length: 15
clone size: NA
CDR3 protein: CASSLEAGTNYGYTF
CDR3 DNA: TGCGCCAGCAGCTTGGAGGCAGGGACTAACTATGGCTACACCTTC

V gene: TRBV14
J gene: TRBJ2-7
D gene: NA
CDR3 length: 14
clone size: few
CDR3 protein: CASSQTGVLYEQYF
CDR3 DNA: TGTGCCAGCAGCCAAACGGGCGTCCTCTACGAGCAGTACTTC

V gene: TRBV29-1
J gene: TRBJ2-1
D gene: TRBD2
CDR3 length: 16
clone size: NA
CDR3 protein: CSVEGGTSGAYNEQFF
CDR3 DNA: TGCAGCGTTGAAGGCGGGACTAGCGGTGCCTACAATGAGCAGTTCTTC

V gene: TRBV18
J gene: TRBJ2-5
D gene: NA
CDR3 length: 16
clone size: NA
CDR3 protein: CASSPSPILGSETQYF
CDR3 DNA: TGTGCCAGCTCACCATCCCCAATCCTAGGGAGCGAGACCCAGTACTTC

V gene: TRBV7-8
J gene: TRBJ2-7
D gene: NA
CDR3 length: 12
clone size: NA
CDR3 protein: CASSLTGYEQYF
CDR3 DNA: TGTGCCAGCAGCTTAACAGGGTACGAGCAGTACTTC

V gene: TRBV10-3
J gene: TRBJ2-7
D gene: NA
CDR3 length: 15
clone size: NA
CDR3 protein: CAISESLGVSYEQYF
CDR3 DNA: TGTGCCATCAGTGAGTCTTTGGGGGTATCCTACGAGCAGTACTTC

V gene: TRBV7-9
J gene: TRBJ2-7
D gene: TRBD2
CDR3 length: 16
clone size: NA
CDR3 protein: CASSLAWREGSYEQYF
CDR3 DNA: TGTGCCAGCAGCTTAGCATGGCGGGAGGGGTCCTACGAGCAGTACTTC

V gene: TRBV15
J gene: TRBJ2-7
D gene: TRBD1
CDR3 length: 16
clone size: NA
CDR3 protein: CATSRDFTGTGAEQYF
CDR3 DNA: TGTGCCACCAGCAGAGATTTCACCGGTACAGGGGCCGAGCAGTACTTC